Below are 8 T cell receptor beta chains sequenced from a single sample in a study of blood T cells in healthy people across ages. Sample-barcoded 5' priming and a J-beta primer mix drove a second PCR of about 6 to 11 cycles. A single record per CDR3 protein comes from TCRdb applying MiXCR to the 5' RACE reads. The repertoire consists of 1.2 million to 1.5 million distinct CDR3 sequences, with roughly 60% occurring once and the leading ten covering about 6.7%. Input material: blood. These receptors all stem from a man between 18 and 35 years old in good health.

This clonotype occurred a few times. The rearrangement joins TRBV7-2 to TRBJ2-7, with TRBD2 matching 14 bases. With V trimmed by 5 bases and J by 2 bases, 14 bases remained unmatched. This CDR3 spans 19 amino acids. Germline V gene sequence: CDR1 SGHTA, CDR2 FQGNSA. The CDR3 loop is CASSPAGTSGRAAPYEQYF. The DNA for the CDR3 is TGTGCCAGCAGCCCAGCCGGGACTAGCGGGAGAGCGGCTCCCTACGAGCAGTACTTC.

The V gene is TRBV6-2 or TRBV6-3, the J gene TRBJ2-5, with TRBD1 matching 10 bases. Judging by the DNA end, TRBJ2-7 fits better; the J call may be wrong. Germline V gene data show CDR1 as MNHEY and CDR2 as SVGEGT. The CDR3 runs 15 residues. The CDR3 DNA reads as TGTGCCAGCAGTTACGCGCAGGACAGGGGGTACGAGCAGTACTTC. It translates to CASSYAQDRGYEQYF.

This clonotype was seen a handful of times. This chain uses TRBV12-3 or TRBV12-4 with TRBJ2-1, with a tentative D call TRBD2 (6 bases). V was trimmed by 7 bases and J by 2 bases, leaving 15 bases between them. This CDR3 has 15 residues. The CDR3 sequence is CASTHLAKTYNEQFF. The CDR3 DNA reads as TGTGCCAGCACCCATCTAGCGAAAACCTACAATGAGCAGTTCTTC.

V is TRBV28 and J is TRBJ2-4; D is ambiguous. The CDR3 loop spans 15 amino acids. From germline, CDR1 is MDHEN and CDR2 SYDVKM. With 5 bases removed from V and 4 bases from J, the gap between germline ends came to 15 bases. DNA of the CDR3: TGTGCCAGCAGTCCCACTCAGTCAGATAAAAACATTCAGTACTTC. This codes for CASSPTQSDKNIQYF.

J is TRBJ2-1 and V is TRBV20-1, with TRBD2 matching over 9 bases. The CDR3 runs 15 residues. The V gene's germline CDR1 is DFQATT and CDR2 SNEGSKA (reference sequence). V lost 5 bases and J lost 4; bases outside the gene matches: 9. CDR3 amino acids: CSAPLPGLAYNEQFF. CDR3 bases: TGCAGTGCTCCACTGCCGGGACTAGCATACAATGAGCAGTTCTTC.

This clonotype was detected a few times. The chain couples TRBV4-1 to TRBJ1-2; no clear D gene. Trimming took 3 bases from V and 2 from J, leaving 16 bases between them. In germline, CDR1 is MGHRA, CDR2 YSYEKL. This CDR3 region has 16 residues. This chain's CDR3 is CASSHPRETENYGYTF. The DNA of the CDR3 is TGCGCCAGCAGCCACCCTAGGGAGACGGAAAACTATGGCTACACCTTC.

This chain links TRBV21-1 with TRBJ2-4; TRBD1, as called in the table, went unchecked against the DNA. TRBV21-1 is a listed pseudogene. There are 17 residues in the CDR3. CDR3 nucleotides: TGTGCCAGCAGCAAAACTGGACAGGTTCTGGTCAAAAACATTCAGTACTTC. Protein: CASSKTGQVLVKNIQYF.

This chain uses TRBV4-3 with TRBJ1-6; D unclear. This CDR3 has 15 amino acids. V dropped 5 bases and J dropped 7 bases, with 15 bases sitting between them. Looked up from germline, CDR1 is LGHNA and CDR2 is YSLEER. CDR3 in amino acids: CASSAHRQGNSPLHF. CDR3 nucleotide sequence: TGCGCCAGCAGCGCTCATCGTCAAGGGAATTCACCCCTCCACTTT.